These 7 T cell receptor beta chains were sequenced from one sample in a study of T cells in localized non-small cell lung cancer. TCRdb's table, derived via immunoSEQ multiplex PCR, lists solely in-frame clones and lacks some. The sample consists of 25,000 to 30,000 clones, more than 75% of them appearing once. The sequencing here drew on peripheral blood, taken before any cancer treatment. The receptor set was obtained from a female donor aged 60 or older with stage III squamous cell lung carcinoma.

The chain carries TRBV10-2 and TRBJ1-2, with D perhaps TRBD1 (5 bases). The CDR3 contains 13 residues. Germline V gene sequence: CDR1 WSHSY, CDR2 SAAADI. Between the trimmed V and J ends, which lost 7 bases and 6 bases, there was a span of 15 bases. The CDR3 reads CASKLDTGDGYTF. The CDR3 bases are TGCGCCAGCAAATTGGACACCGGCGATGGCTACACCTTC.

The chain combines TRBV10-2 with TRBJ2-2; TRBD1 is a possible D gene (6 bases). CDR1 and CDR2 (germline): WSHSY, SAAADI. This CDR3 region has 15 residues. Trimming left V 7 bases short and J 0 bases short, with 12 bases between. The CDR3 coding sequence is TGCGCCAGCATCCGGGACATCGCGAACACCGGGGAGCTGTTTTTT. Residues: CASIRDIANTGELFF.

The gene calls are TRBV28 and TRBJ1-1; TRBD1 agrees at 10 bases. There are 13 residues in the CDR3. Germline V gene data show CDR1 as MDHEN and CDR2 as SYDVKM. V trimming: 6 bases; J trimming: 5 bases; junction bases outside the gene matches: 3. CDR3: CASRRTGGTEAFF. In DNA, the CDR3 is TGTGCCAGCAGAAGGACAGGGGGGACTGAAGCTTTCTTT. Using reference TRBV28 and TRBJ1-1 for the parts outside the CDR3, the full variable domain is DVKVTQSSRYLVKRTGEKVFLECVQDMDHENMFWYRQDPGLGLRLIYFSYDVKMKEKGDIPEGYSVSREKKERFSLILESASTNQTSMYLCASRRTGGTEAFFGQGTRLTVV.

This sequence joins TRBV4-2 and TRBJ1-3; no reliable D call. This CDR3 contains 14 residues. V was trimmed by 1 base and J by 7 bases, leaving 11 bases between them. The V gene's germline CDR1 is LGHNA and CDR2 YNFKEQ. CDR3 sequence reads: CASSQGFEGNTIYF. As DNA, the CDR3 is TGTGCCAGCAGCCAAGGGTTTGAAGGGAACACCATATATTTT.

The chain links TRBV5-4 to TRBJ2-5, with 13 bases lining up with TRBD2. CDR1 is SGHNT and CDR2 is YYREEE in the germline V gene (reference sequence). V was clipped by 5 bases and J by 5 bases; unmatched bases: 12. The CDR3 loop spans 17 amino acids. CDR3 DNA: TGTGCCAGCAGTGGAAAGGCCGGGACTAGCGGGAAGGAGACCCAGTACTTC. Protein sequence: CASSGKAGTSGKETQYF.

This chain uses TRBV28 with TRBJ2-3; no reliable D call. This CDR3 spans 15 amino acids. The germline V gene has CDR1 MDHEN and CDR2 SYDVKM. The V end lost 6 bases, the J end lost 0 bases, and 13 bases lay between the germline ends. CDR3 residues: CASRGLDPSTDTQYF. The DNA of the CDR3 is TGTGCCAGCAGGGGCCTAGACCCTAGCACAGATACGCAGTATTTT.

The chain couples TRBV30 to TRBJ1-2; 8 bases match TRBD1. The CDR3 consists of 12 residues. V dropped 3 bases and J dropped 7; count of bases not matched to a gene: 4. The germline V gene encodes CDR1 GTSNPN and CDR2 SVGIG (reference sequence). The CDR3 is CAWSTGGSGYTF. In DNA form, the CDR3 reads TGTGCCTGGAGCACAGGGGGAAGTGGCTACACCTTC.